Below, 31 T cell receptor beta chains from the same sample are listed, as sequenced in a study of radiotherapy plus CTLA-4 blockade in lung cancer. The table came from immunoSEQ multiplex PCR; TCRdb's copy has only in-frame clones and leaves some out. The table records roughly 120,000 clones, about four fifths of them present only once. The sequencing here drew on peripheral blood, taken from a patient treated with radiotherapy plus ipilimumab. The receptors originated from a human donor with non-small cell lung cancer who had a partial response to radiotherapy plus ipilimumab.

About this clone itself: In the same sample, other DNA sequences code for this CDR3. The CDR3 DNA follows: TGCGCCAGCAGCTTGGGACAGGGGAAGGGTGGTGAAAAACTGTTTTTT. Translation: CASSLGQGKGGEKLFF. V gene TRBV5-1 combines with J gene TRBJ1-4; 8 nucleotides align to TRBD1. Looked up from germline, CDR1 is SGHRS and CDR2 is YFSETQ. The CDR3 is 16 amino acids. The V gene end was trimmed by 0 bases and the J gene end by 7 bases; junction bases not matched to a gene: 8.

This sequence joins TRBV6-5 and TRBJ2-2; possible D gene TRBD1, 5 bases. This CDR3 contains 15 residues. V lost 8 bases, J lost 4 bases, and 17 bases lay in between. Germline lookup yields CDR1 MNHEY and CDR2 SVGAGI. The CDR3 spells CASRAPGQFTGELFF. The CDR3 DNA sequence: TGTGCCAGCCGGGCCCCAGGGCAATTCACCGGGGAGCTGTTTTTT.

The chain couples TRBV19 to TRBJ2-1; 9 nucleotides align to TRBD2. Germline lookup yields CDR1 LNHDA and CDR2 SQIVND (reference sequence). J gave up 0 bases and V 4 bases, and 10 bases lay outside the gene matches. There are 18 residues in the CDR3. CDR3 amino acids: CASSKPLAGFASYNEQFF. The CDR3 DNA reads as TGTGCCAGTAGTAAACCCCTAGCGGGGTTTGCCTCCTACAATGAGCAGTTCTTC.

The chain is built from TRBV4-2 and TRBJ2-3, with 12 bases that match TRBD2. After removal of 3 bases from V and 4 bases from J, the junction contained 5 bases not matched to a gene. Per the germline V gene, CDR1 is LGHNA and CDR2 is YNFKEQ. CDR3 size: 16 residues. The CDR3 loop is CASSQYLAGGPDTQYF. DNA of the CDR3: TGTGCCAGCAGCCAGTATCTAGCGGGAGGGCCAGATACGCAGTATTTT.

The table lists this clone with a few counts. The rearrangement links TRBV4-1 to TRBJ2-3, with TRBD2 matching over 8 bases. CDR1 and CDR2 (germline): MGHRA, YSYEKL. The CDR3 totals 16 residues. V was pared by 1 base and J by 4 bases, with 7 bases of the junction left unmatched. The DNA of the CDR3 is TGCGCCAGCAGCCAAGCCCGGACTAGCCCAGCAGATACGCAGTATTTT. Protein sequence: CASSQARTSPADTQYF.

The CDR3 reads CASSAGVSEQFF. The CDR3 DNA sequence: TGTGCCAGCAGTGCCGGGGTCAGTGAGCAGTTCTTC. The rearrangement uses TRBV28 and TRBJ2-1, with D possibly TRBD2 on 5 matching bases. V was trimmed by 5 bases and J by 9 bases, leaving 11 bases between them. CDR1 and CDR2 (germline): MDHEN, SYDVKM. The CDR3 is 12 amino acids.

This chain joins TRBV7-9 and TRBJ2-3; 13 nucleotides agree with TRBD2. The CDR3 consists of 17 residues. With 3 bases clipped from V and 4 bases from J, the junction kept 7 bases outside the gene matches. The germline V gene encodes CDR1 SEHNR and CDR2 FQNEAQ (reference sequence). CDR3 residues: CASSFWTSGSWADTQYF. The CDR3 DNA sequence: TGTGCCAGCAGCTTTTGGACTAGCGGGAGTTGGGCAGATACGCAGTATTTT. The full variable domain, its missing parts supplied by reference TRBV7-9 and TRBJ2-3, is DTGVSQNPRHKITKRGQNVTFRCDPISEHNRLYWYRQTLGQGPEFLTYFQNEAQLEKSRLLSDRFSAERPKGSFSTLEIQRTEQGDSAMYLCASSFWTSGSWADTQYFGPGTRLTVL.

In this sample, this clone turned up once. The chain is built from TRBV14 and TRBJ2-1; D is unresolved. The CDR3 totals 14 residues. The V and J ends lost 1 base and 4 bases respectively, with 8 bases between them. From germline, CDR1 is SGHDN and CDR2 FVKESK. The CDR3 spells CASSQVYRYNEQFF. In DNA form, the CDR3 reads TGTGCCAGCAGCCAAGTCTACCGATACAATGAGCAGTTCTTC.

CDR3 bases: TGTGCCAGCAGTGAAGTGTGGGCAGGGTATTCCTACGAGCAGTACTTC. It specifies CASSEVWAGYSYEQYF. The V gene is TRBV6-1, the J gene TRBJ2-7; a possible D gene is TRBD1 (5 bases). Germline CDR1 is MNHNS and CDR2 is SASEGT. V was trimmed by 1 base and J by 1 base, leaving 14 bases between them. The CDR3 has 16 amino acids.

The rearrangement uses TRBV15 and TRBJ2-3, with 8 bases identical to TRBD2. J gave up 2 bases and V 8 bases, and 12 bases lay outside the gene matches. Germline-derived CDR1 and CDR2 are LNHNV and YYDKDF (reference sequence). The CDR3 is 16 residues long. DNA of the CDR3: TGTGCCACCGGGGGGATGGGCGGGAGGAACACAGATACGCAGTATTTT. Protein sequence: CATGGMGGRNTDTQYF.

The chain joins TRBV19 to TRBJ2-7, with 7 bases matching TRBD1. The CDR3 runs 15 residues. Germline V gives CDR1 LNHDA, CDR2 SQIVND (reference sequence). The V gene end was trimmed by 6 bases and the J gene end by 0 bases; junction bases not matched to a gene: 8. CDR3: CASRWSDRSSYEQYF. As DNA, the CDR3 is TGTGCCAGTAGGTGGTCGGACAGGAGCTCCTACGAGCAGTACTTC.

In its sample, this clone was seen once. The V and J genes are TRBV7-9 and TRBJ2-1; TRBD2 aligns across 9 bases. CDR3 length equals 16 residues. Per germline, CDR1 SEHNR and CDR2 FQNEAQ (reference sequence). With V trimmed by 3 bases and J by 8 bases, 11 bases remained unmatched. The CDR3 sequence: CASSLDDFSGSDEQFF. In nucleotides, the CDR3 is TGTGCCAGCAGCTTGGACGACTTTAGCGGGAGCGATGAGCAGTTCTTC.

CDR3 region: CASSQVYRGPGNEQFF. The CDR3 DNA reads as TGTGCCAGCAGCCAGGTATACAGGGGACCAGGCAATGAGCAGTTCTTC. The chain joins TRBV14 to TRBJ2-1; 7 bases fit TRBD1. This CDR3 is built from 16 residues. The V gene's germline CDR1 is SGHDN and CDR2 FVKESK. After removal of 3 bases from V and 6 bases from J, the junction contained 11 bases not matched to a gene.

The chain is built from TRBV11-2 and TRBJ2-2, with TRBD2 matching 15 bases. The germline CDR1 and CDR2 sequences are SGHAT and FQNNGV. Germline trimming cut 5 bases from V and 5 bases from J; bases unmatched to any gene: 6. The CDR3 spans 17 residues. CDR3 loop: CASSIGTSGRSTGELFF. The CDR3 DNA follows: TGTGCCAGCAGCATCGGGACTAGCGGGAGGTCGACCGGGGAGCTGTTTTTT.

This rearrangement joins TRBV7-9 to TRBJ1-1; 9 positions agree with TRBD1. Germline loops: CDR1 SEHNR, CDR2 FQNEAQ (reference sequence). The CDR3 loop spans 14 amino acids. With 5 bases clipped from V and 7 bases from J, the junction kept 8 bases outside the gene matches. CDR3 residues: CASSLQGAMNEAFF. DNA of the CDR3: TGTGCCAGCAGCCTACAGGGGGCAATGAATGAAGCTTTCTTT.

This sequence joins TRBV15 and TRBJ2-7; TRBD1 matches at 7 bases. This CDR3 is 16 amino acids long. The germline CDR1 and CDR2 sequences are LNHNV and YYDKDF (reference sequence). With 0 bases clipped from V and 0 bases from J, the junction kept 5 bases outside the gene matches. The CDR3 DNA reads TGTGCCACCAGCAGAGAACGTAGGGACAGCTCCTACGAGCAGTACTTC. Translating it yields CATSRERRDSSYEQYF.

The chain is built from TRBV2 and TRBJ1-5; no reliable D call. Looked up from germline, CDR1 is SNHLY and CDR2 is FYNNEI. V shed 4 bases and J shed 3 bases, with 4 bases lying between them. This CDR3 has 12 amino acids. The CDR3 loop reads CASSGVNQPQHF. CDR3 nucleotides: TGTGCCAGCAGTGGAGTCAATCAGCCCCAGCATTTT.

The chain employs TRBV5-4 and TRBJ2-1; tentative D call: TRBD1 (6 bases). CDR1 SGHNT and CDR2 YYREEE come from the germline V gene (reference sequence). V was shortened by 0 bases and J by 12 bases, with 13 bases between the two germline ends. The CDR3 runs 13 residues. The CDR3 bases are TGTGCCAGCAGCTTGGACAGCCTCAGGGGGCAGTTCTTC. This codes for CASSLDSLRGQFF.

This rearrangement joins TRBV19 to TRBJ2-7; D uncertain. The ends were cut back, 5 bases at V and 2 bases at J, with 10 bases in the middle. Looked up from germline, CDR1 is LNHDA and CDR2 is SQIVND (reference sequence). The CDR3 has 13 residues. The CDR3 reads CASSPPGAYEQYV. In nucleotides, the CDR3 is TGTGCCAGTAGTCCCCCAGGCGCCTACGAGCAGTACGTC.

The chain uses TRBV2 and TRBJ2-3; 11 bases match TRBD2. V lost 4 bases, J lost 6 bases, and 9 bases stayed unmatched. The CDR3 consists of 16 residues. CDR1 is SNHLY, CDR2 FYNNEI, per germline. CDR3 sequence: CASSGLAGTRVDTQYF. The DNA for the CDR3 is TGTGCCAGCAGTGGACTAGCGGGAACACGGGTCGATACGCAGTATTTT.

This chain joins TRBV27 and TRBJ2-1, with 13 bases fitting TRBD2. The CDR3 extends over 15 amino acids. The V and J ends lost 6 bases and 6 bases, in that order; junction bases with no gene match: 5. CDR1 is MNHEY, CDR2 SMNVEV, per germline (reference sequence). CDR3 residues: CASRMGLAGLNEQFF. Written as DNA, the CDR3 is TGTGCCAGCAGAATGGGACTAGCGGGGCTCAATGAGCAGTTCTTC.

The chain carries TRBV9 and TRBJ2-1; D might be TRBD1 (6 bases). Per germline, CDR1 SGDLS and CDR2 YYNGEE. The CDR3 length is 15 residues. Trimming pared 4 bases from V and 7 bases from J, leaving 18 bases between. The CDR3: CASSRDRIQINEQFF. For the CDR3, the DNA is TGTGCCAGCAGCAGAGACAGGATCCAGATTAATGAGCAGTTCTTC.

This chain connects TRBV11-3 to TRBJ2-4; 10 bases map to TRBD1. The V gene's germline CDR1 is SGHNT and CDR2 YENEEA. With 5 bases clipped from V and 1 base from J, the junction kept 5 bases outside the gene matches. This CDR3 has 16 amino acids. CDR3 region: CASSPPGQGAKNIQYF. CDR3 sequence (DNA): TGTGCCAGCAGCCCGCCGGGACAGGGGGCCAAAAACATTCAGTACTTC.

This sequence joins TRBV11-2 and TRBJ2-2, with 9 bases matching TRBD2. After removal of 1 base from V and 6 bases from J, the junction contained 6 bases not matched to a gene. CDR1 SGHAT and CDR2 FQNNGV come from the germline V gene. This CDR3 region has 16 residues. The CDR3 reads CASSLGGGRASGELFF. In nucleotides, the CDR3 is TGTGCCAGCAGCTTAGGAGGCGGGAGGGCGTCCGGGGAGCTGTTTTTT.

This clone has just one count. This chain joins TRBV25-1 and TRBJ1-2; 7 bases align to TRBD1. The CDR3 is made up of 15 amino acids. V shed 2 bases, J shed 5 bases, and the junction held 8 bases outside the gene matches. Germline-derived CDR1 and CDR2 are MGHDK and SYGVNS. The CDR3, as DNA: TGTGCCAGCAGTGAACCGGGACAGACTCTTTATGGCTACACCTTC. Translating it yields CASSEPGQTLYGYTF.

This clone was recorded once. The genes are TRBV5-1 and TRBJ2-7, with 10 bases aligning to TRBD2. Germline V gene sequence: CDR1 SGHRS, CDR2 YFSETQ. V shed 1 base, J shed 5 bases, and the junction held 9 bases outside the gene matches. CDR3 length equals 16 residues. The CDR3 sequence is CASSLRTSGKVNEQYF. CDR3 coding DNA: TGCGCCAGCAGCTTGAGAACTAGCGGGAAGGTTAACGAGCAGTACTTC. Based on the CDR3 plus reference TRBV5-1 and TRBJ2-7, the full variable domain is KAGVTQTPRYLIKTRGQQVTLSCSPISGHRSVSWYQQTPGQGLQFLFEYFSETQRNKGNFPGRFSGRQFSNSRSEMNVSTLELGDSALYLCASSLRTSGKVNEQYFGPGTRLTVT.

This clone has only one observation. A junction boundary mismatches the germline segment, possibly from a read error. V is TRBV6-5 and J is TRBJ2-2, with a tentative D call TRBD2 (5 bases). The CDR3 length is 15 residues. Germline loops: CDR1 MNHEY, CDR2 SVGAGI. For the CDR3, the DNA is TGTGCCAGCAGTTACGATCATTCGAACACCGGGGAACTGTTTTTT. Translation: CASSYDHSNTGELFF.

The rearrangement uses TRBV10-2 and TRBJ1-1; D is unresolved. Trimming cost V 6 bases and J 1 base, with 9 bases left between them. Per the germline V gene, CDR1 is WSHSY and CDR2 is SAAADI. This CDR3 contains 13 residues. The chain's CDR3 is CASRRQPNTEAFF. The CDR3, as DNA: TGCGCCAGCAGGAGGCAGCCGAACACTGAAGCTTTCTTT.

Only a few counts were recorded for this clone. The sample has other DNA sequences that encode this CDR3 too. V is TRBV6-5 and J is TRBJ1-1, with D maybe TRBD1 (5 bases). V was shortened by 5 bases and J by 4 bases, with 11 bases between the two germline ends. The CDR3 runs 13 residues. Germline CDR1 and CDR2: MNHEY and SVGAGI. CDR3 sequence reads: CASSQGRSTEAFF. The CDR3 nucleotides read TGTGCCAGCAGTCAGGGCCGGAGCACTGAAGCTTTCTTT.

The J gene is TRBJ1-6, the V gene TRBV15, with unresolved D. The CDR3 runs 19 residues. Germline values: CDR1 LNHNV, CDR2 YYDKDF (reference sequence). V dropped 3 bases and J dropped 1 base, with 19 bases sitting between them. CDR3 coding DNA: TGTGCCACCAGCAGGGCTGGGATTAGGGAGGGATCCTATAATTCACCCCTCCACTTT. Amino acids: CATSRAGIREGSYNSPLHF.

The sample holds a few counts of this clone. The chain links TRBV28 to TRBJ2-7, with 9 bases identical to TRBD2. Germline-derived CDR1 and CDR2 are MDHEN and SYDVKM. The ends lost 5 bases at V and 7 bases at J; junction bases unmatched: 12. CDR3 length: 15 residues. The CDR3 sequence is CASSPRGSGSGEQYF. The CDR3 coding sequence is TGTGCCAGCAGTCCTCGAGGTAGCGGGAGTGGTGAGCAGTACTTC.